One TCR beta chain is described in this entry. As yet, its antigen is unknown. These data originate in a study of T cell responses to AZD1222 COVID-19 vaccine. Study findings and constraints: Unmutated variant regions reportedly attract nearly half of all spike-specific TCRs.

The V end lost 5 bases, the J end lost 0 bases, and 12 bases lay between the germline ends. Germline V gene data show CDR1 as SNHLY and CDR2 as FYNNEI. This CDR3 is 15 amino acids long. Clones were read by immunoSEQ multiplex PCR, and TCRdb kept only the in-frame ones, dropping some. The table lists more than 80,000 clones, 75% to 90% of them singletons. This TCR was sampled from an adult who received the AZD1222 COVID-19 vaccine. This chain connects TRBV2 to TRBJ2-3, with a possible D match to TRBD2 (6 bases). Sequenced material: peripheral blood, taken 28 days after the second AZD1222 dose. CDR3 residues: CASSIGGLSTDTQYF. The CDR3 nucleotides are TGTGCCAGCAGTATTGGGGGACTTAGCACAGATACGCAGTATTTT.